The entry below describes one T cell receptor (beta chain). Antigen specificity is unknown. V was trimmed by 0 bases and J by 0 bases, leaving 14 bases between them. Germline loops: CDR1 KGHSH, CDR2 LQKENI. This CDR3 comprises 17 residues. The source of the sample is a study of a mutant IDH1 vaccine in newly diagnosed glioma. Profiling relied on immunoSEQ multiplex PCR, and the TCRdb table lists in-frame clones only, not all of them. This sample has 60,000 to 75,000 clones, with approximately 86% found just once. Time point described: week 35, safety follow-up. Every vaccination contained 300 ug of the mutant IDH1 20-mer peptide and was paired with topical imiquimod. Patients were given eight vaccinations, scheduled in weeks 1, 3, 5, 7, 11, 15, 19 and 23.

The chain employs TRBV18 and TRBJ1-1; D call uncertain. The sample was PBMCs, taken from a glioma patient whose treatment included an IDH1 peptide vaccine. The sequence derives from a man aged 25 to 45 with glioma. Here the CDR3 reads CASSPPSFTYMNTEAFF. The CDR3 DNA sequence: TGTGCCAGCTCACCACCGTCGTTTACCTACATGAACACTGAAGCTTTCTTT.